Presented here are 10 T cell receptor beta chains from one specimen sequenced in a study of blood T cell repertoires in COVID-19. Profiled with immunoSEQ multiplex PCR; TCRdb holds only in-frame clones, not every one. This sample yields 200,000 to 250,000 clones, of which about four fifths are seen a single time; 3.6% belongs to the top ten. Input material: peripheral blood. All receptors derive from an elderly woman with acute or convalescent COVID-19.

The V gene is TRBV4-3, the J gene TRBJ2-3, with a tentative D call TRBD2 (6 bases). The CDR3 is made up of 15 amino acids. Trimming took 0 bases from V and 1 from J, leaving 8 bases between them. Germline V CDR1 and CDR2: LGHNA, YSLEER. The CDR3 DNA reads TGCGCCAGCAGCCAAGACCAGCGGGGCACAGATACGCAGTATTTT. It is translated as CASSQDQRGTDTQYF.

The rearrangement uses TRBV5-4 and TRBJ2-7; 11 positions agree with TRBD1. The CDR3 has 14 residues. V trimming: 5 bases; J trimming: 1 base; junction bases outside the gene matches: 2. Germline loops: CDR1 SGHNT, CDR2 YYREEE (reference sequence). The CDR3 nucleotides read TGTGCCAGCAGGGGGGACAGGGGGTCCTACGAGCAGTACTTC. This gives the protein CASRGDRGSYEQYF.

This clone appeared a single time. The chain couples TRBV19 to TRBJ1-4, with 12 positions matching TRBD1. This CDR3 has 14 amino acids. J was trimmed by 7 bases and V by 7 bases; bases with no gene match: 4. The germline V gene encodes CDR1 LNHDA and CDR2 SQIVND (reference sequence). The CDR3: CASTGQGAGEKLFF. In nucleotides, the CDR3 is TGTGCCAGTACGGGACAGGGGGCGGGTGAAAAACTGTTTTTT.

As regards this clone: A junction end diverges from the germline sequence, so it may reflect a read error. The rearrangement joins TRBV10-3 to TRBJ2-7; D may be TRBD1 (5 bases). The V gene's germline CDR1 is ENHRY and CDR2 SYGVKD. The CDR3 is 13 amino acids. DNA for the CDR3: TGTGCCATCTGTGACAGTGCCTCCTACGAGCAGTACTTC. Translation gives CAICDSASYEQYF.

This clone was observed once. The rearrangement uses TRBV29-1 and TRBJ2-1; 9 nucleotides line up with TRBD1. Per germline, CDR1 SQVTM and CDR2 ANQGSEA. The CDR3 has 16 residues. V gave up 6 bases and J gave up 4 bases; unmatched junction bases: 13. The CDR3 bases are TGCAGCGTCGCCCCTACCACAGGGGGCAGTTACAATGAGCAGTTCTTC. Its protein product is CSVAPTTGGSYNEQFF.

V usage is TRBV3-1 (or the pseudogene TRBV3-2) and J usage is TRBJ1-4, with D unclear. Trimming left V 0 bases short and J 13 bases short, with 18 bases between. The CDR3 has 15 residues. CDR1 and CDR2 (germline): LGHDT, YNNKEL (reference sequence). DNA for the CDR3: TGTGCCAGCAGCCAAGAAGGAGGATCCAGAGTAACACTGTTTTTT. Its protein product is CASSQEGGSRVTLFF.

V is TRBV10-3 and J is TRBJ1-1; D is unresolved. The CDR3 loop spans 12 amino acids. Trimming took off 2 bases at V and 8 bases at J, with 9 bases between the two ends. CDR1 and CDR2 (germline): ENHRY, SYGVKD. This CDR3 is CAISESVREAFF. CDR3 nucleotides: TGTGCCATCAGTGAGAGCGTACGAGAAGCTTTCTTT.

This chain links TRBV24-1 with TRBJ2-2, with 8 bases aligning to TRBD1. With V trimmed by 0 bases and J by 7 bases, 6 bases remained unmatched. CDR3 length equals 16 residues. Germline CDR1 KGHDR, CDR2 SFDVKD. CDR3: CATSDLGRGQNGELFF. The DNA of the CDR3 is TGTGCCACCAGTGATTTGGGCAGGGGGCAAAACGGGGAGCTGTTTTTT.

CDR3 DNA sequence: TGTGCCAGCAGCTCTTCACCTCCGGGACAGAGGAATTCACCCCTCCACTTT. Protein: CASSSSPPGQRNSPLHF. The chain joins TRBV7-3 to TRBJ1-6, with 7 nucleotides matching TRBD1. Germline V CDR1 and CDR2: SGHTA, FQGTGA. J gave up 7 bases and V 4 bases, and 13 bases lay outside the gene matches. This CDR3 region has 17 residues.

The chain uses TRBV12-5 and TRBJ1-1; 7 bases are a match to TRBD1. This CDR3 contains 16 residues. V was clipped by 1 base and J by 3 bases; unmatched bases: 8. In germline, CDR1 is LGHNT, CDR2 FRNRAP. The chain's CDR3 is CASGLGKGAQDTEAFF. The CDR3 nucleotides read TGTGCTAGTGGTTTGGGGAAGGGGGCGCAGGACACTGAAGCTTTCTTT.